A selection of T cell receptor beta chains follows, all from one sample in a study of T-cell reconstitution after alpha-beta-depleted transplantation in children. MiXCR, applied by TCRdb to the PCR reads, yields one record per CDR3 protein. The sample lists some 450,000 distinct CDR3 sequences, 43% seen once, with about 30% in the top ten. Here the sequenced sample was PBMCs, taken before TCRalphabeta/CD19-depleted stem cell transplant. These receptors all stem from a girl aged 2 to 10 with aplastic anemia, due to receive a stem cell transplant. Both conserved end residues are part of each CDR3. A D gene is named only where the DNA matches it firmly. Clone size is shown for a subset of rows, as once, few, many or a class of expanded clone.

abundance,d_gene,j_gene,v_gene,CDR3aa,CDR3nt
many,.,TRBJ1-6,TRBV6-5,CASSYRRRSYNSPLHF,TGTGCCAGCAGTTACCGGCGAAGGTCCTATAATTCACCCCTCCACTTT
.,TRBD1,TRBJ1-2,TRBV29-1,CSGDRDHGYTF,TGCAGCGGGGACAGGGATCATGGCTACACCTTC
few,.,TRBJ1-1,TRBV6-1,CASSGWTGNTEAFF,TGTGCCAGCAGTGGATGGACGGGGAACACTGAAGCTTTCTTT
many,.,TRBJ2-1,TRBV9,CASSPQGYNEQFF,TGTGCCAGCAGTCCACAGGGATACAATGAGCAGTTCTTC
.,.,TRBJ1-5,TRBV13,CASSSSTVDQPQHF,TGTGCCAGCAGCTCCTCCACCGTGGATCAGCCCCAGCATTTT
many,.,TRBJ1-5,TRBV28,CASRDPLSNQPQHF,TGTGCCAGCAGGGACCCCCTTAGCAATCAGCCCCAGCATTTT
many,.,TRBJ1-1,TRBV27,CASSFTGYMNTEAFF,TGTGCCAGCAGTTTTACAGGGTACATGAACACTGAAGCTTTCTTT
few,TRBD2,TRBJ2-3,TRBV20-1,CSARVAGGPNGDTQYF,TGCAGTGCTAGAGTAGCGGGGGGGCCAAATGGAGATACGCAGTATTTT
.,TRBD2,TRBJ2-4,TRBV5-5,CASSPLAALAKNIQYF,TGTGCCAGCAGTCCTCTAGCGGCGTTAGCCAAAAACATTCAGTACTTC
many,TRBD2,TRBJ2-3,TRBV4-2,CASSQVAGASGGTDTQYF,TGTGCCAGCAGCCAAGTAGCGGGAGCCTCGGGGGGCACAGATACGCAGTATTTT
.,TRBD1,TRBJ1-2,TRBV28,CASSGTGIYGYTF,TGTGCCAGCAGCGGGACAGGAATATATGGCTACACCTTC
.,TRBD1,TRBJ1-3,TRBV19,CASSIGGQGSGNTIYF,TGTGCCAGTAGTATAGGGGGACAGGGCTCTGGAAACACCATATATTTT
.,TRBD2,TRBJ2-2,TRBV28,CASTFPGLDNTGELFF,TGTGCCAGCACTTTTCCGGGACTAGATAACACCGGGGAGCTGTTTTTT
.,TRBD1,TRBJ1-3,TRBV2,CASSKDRSSGNTIYF,TGTGCCAGCAGTAAGGACAGGTCCTCTGGAAACACCATATATTTT
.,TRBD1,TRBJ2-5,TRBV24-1,CATSDPGTGGQETQYF,TGTGCCACCAGTGATCCCGGGACAGGGGGCCAAGAGACCCAGTACTTC
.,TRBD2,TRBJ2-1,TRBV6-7,CASSYCQDLGTSKDNEQFF,TGTGCCAGCAGTTACTGCCAGGACCTTGGGACTAGTAAGGACAATGAGCAGTTCTTC
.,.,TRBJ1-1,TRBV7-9,CASSALFEAFF,TGTGCCAGCAGCGCACTATTTGAAGCTTTCTTT
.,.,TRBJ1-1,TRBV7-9,CASRPDGTNTEAFF,TGTGCCAGCAGACCCGATGGGACGAACACTGAAGCTTTCTTT
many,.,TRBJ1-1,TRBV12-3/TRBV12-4,CASSLAIYRAEAFF,TGTGCCAGCAGTTTAGCCATTTACAGGGCAGAAGCTTTCTTT
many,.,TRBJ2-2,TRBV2,CASSPTSLANTGELFF,TGTGCCAGCAGTCCTACTAGCTTGGCGAACACCGGGGAGCTGTTTTTT
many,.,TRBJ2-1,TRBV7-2,CASSPTLSSYNEQFF,TGTGCCAGCAGCCCGACTTTAAGCTCCTACAATGAGCAGTTCTTC
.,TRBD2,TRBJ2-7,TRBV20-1,CSARRTSGEHEQYF,TGCAGTGCTAGAAGGACTAGCGGGGAACACGAGCAGTACTTC
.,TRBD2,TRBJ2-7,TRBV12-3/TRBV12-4,CASRRGAGEQYF,TGTGCCAGCCGGCGGGGGGCGGGAGAGCAGTACTTC
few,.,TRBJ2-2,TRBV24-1,CATSDLRYGLFF,TGTGCCACCAGTGATTTGCGATATGGGCTGTTTTTT
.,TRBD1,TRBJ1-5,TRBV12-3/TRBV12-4,CASTRQGFSNQPQHF,TGTGCCAGCACAAGACAGGGATTTAGCAATCAGCCCCAGCATTTT
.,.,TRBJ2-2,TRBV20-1,CSGHPKGTGELFF,TGCAGTGGTCACCCGAAGGGCACCGGGGAGCTGTTTTTT
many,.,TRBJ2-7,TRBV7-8,CASSLGPDYEQYF,TGTGCCAGCAGCTTAGGTCCTGACTACGAGCAGTACTTC
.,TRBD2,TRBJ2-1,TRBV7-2,CASSLWMSSGGLGEQFF,TGTGCCAGCAGCTTATGGATGTCTAGCGGGGGGCTGGGTGAGCAGTTCTTC
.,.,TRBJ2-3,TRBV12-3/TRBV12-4,CASSLDPKLDTQYF,TGTGCCAGCAGTTTAGACCCCAAGCTCGATACGCAGTATTTT
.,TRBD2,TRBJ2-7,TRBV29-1,CSVEAGGAYEQYF,TGCAGCGTTGAGGCGGGAGGGGCCTACGAGCAGTACTTC
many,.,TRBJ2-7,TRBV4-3,CASSQGSARASYEQYF,TGCGCCAGCAGCCAAGGATCGGCCAGGGCTTCCTACGAGCAGTACTTC
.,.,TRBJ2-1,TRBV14,CASSQELTVGQFF,TGTGCCAGCAGCCAAGAGTTGACCGTGGGGCAGTTCTTC
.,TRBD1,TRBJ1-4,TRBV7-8,CASSAPGGPDREDEKLFF,TGTGCCAGCAGCGCACCCGGCGGACCCGACAGGGAGGACGAAAAACTGTTTTTT
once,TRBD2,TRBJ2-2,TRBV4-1,CDSSSLLAGVATTGELFF,TGCGACAGCAGCTCCCTACTAGCGGGAGTAGCCACCACCGGGGAGCTGTTTTTT
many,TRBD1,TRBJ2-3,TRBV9,CASSVRQGATDTQYF,TGTGCCAGCAGCGTAAGGCAGGGGGCTACAGATACGCAGTATTTT
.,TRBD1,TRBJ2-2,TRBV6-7,CASSYGQGYTGELFF,TGTGCCAGCAGTTACGGACAGGGGTACACCGGGGAGCTGTTTTTT
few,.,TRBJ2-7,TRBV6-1,CASWTPSSYEQYF,TGTGCCAGCTGGACCCCTAGCTCCTACGAGCAGTACTTC
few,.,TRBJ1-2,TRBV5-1,CASRRGRDYGYTF,TGCGCCAGCAGGCGGGGGCGCGACTATGGCTACACCTTC
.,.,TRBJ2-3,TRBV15,CATSQGLGDTQYF,TGTGCCACCAGCCAAGGACTGGGGGATACGCAGTATTTT
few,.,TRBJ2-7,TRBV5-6,CASSRQFSPYEQYF,TGTGCCAGCAGTCGTCAATTTAGTCCCTACGAGCAGTACTTC
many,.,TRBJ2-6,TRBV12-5,CASGGSSGANVLTF,TGTGCTAGTGGGGGGTCCTCCGGGGCCAACGTCCTGACTTTC
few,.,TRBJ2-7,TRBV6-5,CASSYLGHGRGEQYF,TGTGCCAGCAGTTATTTGGGACATGGTAGGGGCGAGCAGTACTTC
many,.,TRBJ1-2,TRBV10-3,CAISDAADLNYGYTF,TGTGCCATCAGTGATGCGGCCGATCTTAACTATGGCTACACCTTC
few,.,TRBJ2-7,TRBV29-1,CSPGTDSYEQYF,TGCAGCCCCGGGACGGATTCCTACGAGCAGTACTTC
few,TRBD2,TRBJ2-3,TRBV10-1,CASSESGTSGRRTDTQYF,TGCGCCAGCAGTGAGTCCGGGACTAGCGGGAGACGCACAGATACGCAGTATTTT
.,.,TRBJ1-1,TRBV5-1,CASSLPGGGRENTEAFF,TGCGCCAGCAGCTTACCGGGAGGTGGCAGAGAGAACACTGAAGCTTTCTTT
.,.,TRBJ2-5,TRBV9,CASSVYRGGRETQYF,TGTGCCAGCAGCGTATACAGGGGAGGGCGCGAGACCCAGTACTTC
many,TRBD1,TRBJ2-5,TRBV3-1,CASSQGFRDSKETQYF,TGTGCCAGCAGCCAAGGGTTTCGGGACAGCAAAGAGACCCAGTACTTC
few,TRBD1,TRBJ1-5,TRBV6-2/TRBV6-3,CASRPTGAGNQPQHF,TGTGCCAGCAGGCCTACAGGGGCCGGTAATCAGCCCCAGCATTTT
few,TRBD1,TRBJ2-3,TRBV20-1,CSASGNPGQGFTDTQYF,TGCAGTGCTAGTGGAAATCCGGGACAGGGGTTCACAGATACGCAGTATTTT